Described below is a single T cell receptor (beta chain) sequence and its context. Measured with immunoSEQ multiplex PCR; TCRdb has only the in-frame clones, and not every one. Here the sample spans about 730,000 clones, approximately 85% being singletons. These data originate in a study of shared T cell receptors in the human thymus. This CDR3 is built from 17 residues. The J segment lost 4 bases and the V segment lost 3 bases, leaving 9 bases of the junction unmatched. In germline, CDR1 is KGHSH, CDR2 LQKENI. The same data also went into a second study, on human thymus T cells. That paper notes: Thymic and blood repertoires seemed to favor certain V and J genes.

Source material: thymocytes. This receptor was taken from a girl in the first two years of life with a congenital heart defect. The rearrangement uses TRBV18 and TRBJ1-1, with 12 positions matching TRBD1. For the CDR3, the DNA is TGTGCCAGCTCACCTTGGGACAGGGGGCTGGGGGGCACTGAAGCTTTCTTT. Protein sequence: CASSPWDRGLGGTEAFF.